Shown below are 3 T cell receptor beta chains from a single sample sequenced in a study of T cell responses to AZD1222 COVID-19 vaccine. TCRdb keeps only in-frame clones here, not all; method: immunoSEQ multiplex PCR. This sample carries about 100,000 clones, around 87% of them seen once, and the ten largest clones take 4% to 4.5%. Sample: peripheral blood, taken on day 0 of MenACWY control vaccination. These receptors originate from an adult in good health.

This clone came up once. This chain links TRBV10-3 with TRBJ2-3; D remains ambiguous. CDR3 length equals 14 residues. CDR1 and CDR2 from the germline V gene are ENHRY and SYGVKD. V gave up 2 bases and J gave up 6 bases, with 12 bases separating them. The CDR3 nucleotides read TGTGCCATCAGTGAGCGACAAGTTTCGGATACGCAGTATTTT. This codes for CAISERQVSDTQYF.

V usage is TRBV7-3 and J usage is TRBJ1-1; tentative D call: TRBD1 (6 bases). Germline V CDR1 and CDR2: SGHTA, FQGTGA. This CDR3 contains 14 residues. V gave up 2 bases and J gave up 4 bases, with 11 bases separating them. CDR3 loop: CASSLGGSVTEAFF. CDR3 DNA sequence: TGTGCCAGCAGCTTAGGGGGCTCGGTCACTGAAGCTTTCTTT.

The gene calls are TRBV9 and TRBJ1-2; D possibly corresponds to TRBD1 (6 bases). Germline assignment: CDR1 SGDLS and CDR2 YYNGEE. This CDR3 spans 15 amino acids. V shed 4 bases and J shed 0 bases, with 13 bases lying between them. As DNA, the CDR3 is TGTGCCAGCAGCCCTCGGGACACTCCTAACTATGGCTACACCTTC. Protein sequence: CASSPRDTPNYGYTF.